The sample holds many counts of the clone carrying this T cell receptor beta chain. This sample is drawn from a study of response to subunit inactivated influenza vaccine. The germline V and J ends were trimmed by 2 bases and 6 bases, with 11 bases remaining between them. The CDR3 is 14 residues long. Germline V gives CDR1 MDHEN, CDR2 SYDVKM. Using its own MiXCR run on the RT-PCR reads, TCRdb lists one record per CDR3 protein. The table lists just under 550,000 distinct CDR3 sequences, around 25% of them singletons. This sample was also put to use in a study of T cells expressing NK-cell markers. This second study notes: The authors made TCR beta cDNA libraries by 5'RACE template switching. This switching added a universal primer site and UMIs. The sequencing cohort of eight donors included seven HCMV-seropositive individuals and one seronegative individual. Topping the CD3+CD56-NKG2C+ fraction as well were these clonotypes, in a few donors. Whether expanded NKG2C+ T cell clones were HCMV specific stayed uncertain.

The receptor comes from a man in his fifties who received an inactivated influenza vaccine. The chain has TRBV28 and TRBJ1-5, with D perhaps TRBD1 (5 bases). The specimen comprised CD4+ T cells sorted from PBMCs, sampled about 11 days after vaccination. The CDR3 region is CASSLGRAPQPQHF. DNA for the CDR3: TGTGCCAGCAGTTTAGGCAGGGCCCCTCAGCCCCAGCATTTT.